The present T cell receptor beta chain was sequenced within a study of control samples from healthy donors and cancer patients. The V and J ends lost 5 bases and 7 bases respectively, with 12 bases between them. The CDR3 runs to 12 residues. Germline V gene data show CDR1 as LNHNV and CDR2 as YYDKDF (reference sequence). TCRdb's table, derived via immunoSEQ multiplex PCR, lists solely in-frame clones and lacks some. Of 170,000 or so clones listed, 75% to 95% are singletons. This TCR was recovered from a woman in her thirties or forties in good health. Sequenced sample: blood. The chain links TRBV15 to TRBJ2-7, with unresolved D. CDR3 sequence (DNA): TGTGCCACCAGCGCCCCGTCGCGGGAGCAGTACTTC. This gives the protein CATSAPSREQYF.